The following is a T cell receptor (beta chain) sequence with its context. Its antigen is unidentified. No cell sorting was done before RNA was extracted from the tissue. The library came from three nested PCR rounds adapted from ARM-PCR protocols. Each CDR3 protein is one row after TCRdb ran MiXCR on the multiplex PCR reads. Found here are roughly 120,000 distinct CDR3 sequences, approximately 71% of them singletons; the top ten hold under 45%. The data are from a study of tumor and adjacent non-tumor tissue in lung cancer. Findings of the study overall: Tumor repertoires had a smaller top 100 clone share than normal lung.

This CDR3 is 15 amino acids long. Trimming took 0 bases from V and 7 from J, leaving 12 bases between them. CDR1 and CDR2 from the germline V gene are LGHNA and YSLEER. Input material: lung tumor tissue. The chain has TRBV4-3 and TRBJ2-2; D gene ambiguous. The TCR was taken from a woman aged 60-75 years with non-small cell lung cancer. CDR3 coding DNA: TGCGCCAGCAGCCAAGAATTTGACGACAACGGGGAGCTGTTTTTT. It yields the protein CASSQEFDDNGELFF.